The 7 T cell receptor beta chains below all came from one sample that was sequenced in a study of shared clonotypes between healthy human individuals. Some clones are missing from TCRdb's copy, which holds only in-frame ones; the method was immunoSEQ multiplex PCR. The sample has 2 million to 2.5 million clones; 92% are singletons. Sequenced material: naive CD4+ T cells from PBMCs. Subset reported: CD45RA+ positively selected. The receptors were gathered from a man younger than 30 in good health. Some clones in this sample may be carry-over from other donors' samples.

CDR3 in DNA: TGCGCCAGCAGCTTGTTTGCGGGAGAAGAGACCCAGTACTTC. Protein product: CASSLFAGEETQYF. The chain joins TRBV5-1 to TRBJ2-5; 7 nucleotides match TRBD2. Germline CDR1 and CDR2: SGHRS and YFSETQ. With V trimmed by 1 base and J by 3 bases, 3 bases remained unmatched. The CDR3 is 14 amino acids. The entire variable domain, with the rest obtained from reference TRBV5-1 and TRBJ2-5, is as follows: KAGVTQTPRYLIKTRGQQVTLSCSPISGHRSVSWYQQTPGQGLQFLFEYFSETQRNKGNFPGRFSGRQFSNSRSEMNVSTLELGDSALYLCASSLFAGEETQYFGPGTRLLVL.

In this sample, this clone turned up once. J is TRBJ2-7 and V is TRBV28; D remains unclear. Trimming removed 1 base from V and 8 bases from J, with 9 bases in between. The length of the CDR3 is 12 residues. The germline V gene encodes CDR1 MDHEN and CDR2 SYDVKM. The CDR3 DNA is TGTGCCAGCAGTTTATCCCCTATTAAGCAGTACTTC. It codes for CASSLSPIKQYF.

V gene TRBV12-1 combines with J gene TRBJ1-1; the table's D call TRBD1 went unverified against the DNA. TRBV12-1 counts as a pseudogene. The length of the CDR3 is 16 residues. The CDR3, as DNA: TGTGCCAGCAGCCCTCGACAGGGGCAGATGAACACTGAAGCTTTCTTT. Its protein is CASSPRQGQMNTEAFF.

V usage is TRBV9 and J usage is TRBJ2-4; TRBD1 aligns across 7 bases. V lost 2 bases, J lost 9 bases, and 5 bases stayed unmatched. This CDR3 is built from 13 residues. Germline lookup yields CDR1 SGDLS and CDR2 YYNGEE. The chain's CDR3 is CASSVSDRTIQYF. CDR3 DNA: TGTGCCAGCAGCGTCTCGGACAGGACCATTCAGTACTTC.

The gene calls are TRBV27 and TRBJ2-7; the D gene could be TRBD1 or TRBD2 (6 bases each). The CDR3 has 14 amino acids. V was trimmed by 1 base and J by 4 bases, leaving 11 bases between them. The germline V gene encodes CDR1 MNHEY and CDR2 SMNVEV (reference sequence). This CDR3 reads CASSLLGGLYEQYF. CDR3 sequence (DNA): TGTGCCAGCAGTTTATTGGGGGGCTTATACGAGCAGTACTTC.

The chain links TRBV7-8 to TRBJ1-2; 7 nucleotides match TRBD1. CDR1 and CDR2 from the germline V gene are SGHVS and FQNEAQ. Trimming at V came to 5 bases and at J to 4 bases, leaving 10 bases not matched to a gene. The CDR3 is 15 residues long. CDR3: CASSPRQGGFYGYTF. The CDR3 region has the DNA TGTGCCAGCAGCCCCAGACAGGGAGGCTTCTATGGCTACACCTTC. Supplemented by reference TRBV7-8 and TRBJ1-2, the full variable domain reads GAGVSQSPRYKVAKRGQDVALRCDPISGHVSLFWYQQALGQGPEFLTYFQNEAQLDKSGLPSDRFFAERPEGSVSTLKIQRTQQEDSAVYLCASSPRQGGFYGYTFGSGTRLTVV.

This sequence joins TRBV2 and TRBJ1-1, with TRBD1 matching over 9 bases. CDR1 SNHLY and CDR2 FYNNEI come from the germline V gene. The CDR3 covers 13 residues. Trimming cost V 5 bases and J 7 bases; bases outside gene matches: 5. The CDR3 region has the DNA TGTGCCAGCAGTCTGGGACAGGGACTTGAAGCTTTCTTT. Protein product: CASSLGQGLEAFF.